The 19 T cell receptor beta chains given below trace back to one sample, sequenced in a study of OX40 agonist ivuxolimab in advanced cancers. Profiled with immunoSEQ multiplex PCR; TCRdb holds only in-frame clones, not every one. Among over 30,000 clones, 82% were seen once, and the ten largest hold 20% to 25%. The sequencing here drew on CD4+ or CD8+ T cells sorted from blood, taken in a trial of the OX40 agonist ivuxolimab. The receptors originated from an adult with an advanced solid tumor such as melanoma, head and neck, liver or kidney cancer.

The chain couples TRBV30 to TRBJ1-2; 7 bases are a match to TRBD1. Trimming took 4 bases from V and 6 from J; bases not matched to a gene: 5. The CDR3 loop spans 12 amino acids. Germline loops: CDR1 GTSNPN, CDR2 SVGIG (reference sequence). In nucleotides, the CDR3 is TGTGCCTGGAAAGGGGGCGGGGATGGCTACACCTTC. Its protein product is CAWKGGGDGYTF. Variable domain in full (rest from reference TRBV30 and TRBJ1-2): SQTIHQWPATLVQPVGSPLSLECTVEGTSNPNLYWYRQAAGRGLQLLFYSVGIGQISSEVPQNLSASRPQDRQFILSSKKLLLSDSGFYLCAWKGGGDGYTFGSGTRLTVV.

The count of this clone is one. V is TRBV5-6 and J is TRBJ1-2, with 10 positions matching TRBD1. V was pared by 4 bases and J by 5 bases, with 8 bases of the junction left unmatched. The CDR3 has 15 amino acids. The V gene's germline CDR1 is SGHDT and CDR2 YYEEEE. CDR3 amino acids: CASSQTPGQGYGYTF. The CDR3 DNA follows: TGTGCCAGCAGCCAAACCCCGGGACAGGGGTATGGCTACACCTTC. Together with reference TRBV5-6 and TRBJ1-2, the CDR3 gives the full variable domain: DAGVTQSPTHLIKTRGQQVTLRCSPKSGHDTVSWYQQALGQGPQFIFQYYEEEERQRGNFPDRFSGHQFPNYSSELNVNALLLGDSALYLCASSQTPGQGYGYTFGSGTRLTVV.

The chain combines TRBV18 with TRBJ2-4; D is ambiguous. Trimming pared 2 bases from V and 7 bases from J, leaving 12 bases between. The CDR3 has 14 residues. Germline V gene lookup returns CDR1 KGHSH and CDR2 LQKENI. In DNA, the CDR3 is TGTGCCAGCTCACCAGAAAGTGCAGCTAACATTCAGTACTTC. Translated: CASSPESAANIQYF.

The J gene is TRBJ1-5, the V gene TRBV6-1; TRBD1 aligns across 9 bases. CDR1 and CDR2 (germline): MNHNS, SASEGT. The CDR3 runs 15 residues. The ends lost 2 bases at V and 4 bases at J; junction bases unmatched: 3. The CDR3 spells CASSEWTGENQPQHF. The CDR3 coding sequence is TGTGCCAGCAGTGAATGGACAGGGGAGAATCAGCCCCAGCATTTT.

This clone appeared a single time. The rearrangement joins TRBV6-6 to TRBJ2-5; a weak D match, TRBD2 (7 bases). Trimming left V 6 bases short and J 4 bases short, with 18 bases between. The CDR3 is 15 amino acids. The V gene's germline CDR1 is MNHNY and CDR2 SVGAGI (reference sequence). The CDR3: CASRMVGGPAETQYF. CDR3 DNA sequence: TGTGCCAGCAGGATGGTGGGGGGGCCGGCAGAGACCCAGTACTTC.

The CDR3 sequence is CASTGTYNSPLHF. For the CDR3, the DNA is TGTGCCAGTACAGGAACCTATAATTCACCCCTCCACTTT. V usage is TRBV19 and J usage is TRBJ1-6, with D uncertain. The V gene's germline CDR1 is LNHDA and CDR2 SQIVND (reference sequence). The CDR3 extends over 13 amino acids. The V end was cut by 7 bases, the J end by 2 bases, with 6 bases between.

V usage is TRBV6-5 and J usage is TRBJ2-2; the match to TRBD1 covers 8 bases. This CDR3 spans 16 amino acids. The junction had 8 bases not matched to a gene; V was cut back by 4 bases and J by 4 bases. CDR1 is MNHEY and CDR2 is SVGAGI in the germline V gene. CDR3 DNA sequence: TGTGCCAGCAGTTCCCCCGGCAGGGGGCGCACCGGGGAGCTGTTTTTT. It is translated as CASSSPGRGRTGELFF.

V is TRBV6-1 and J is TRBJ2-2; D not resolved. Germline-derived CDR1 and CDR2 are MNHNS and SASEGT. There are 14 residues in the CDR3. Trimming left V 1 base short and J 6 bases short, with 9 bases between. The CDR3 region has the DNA TGTGCCAGCAGTGAAGGTAGTTGGCCCGGGGAGCTGTTTTTT. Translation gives CASSEGSWPGELFF.

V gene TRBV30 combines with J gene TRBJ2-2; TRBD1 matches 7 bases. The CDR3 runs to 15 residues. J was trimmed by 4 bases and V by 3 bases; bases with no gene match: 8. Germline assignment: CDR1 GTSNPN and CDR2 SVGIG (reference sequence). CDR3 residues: CAWSHPGQITGELFF. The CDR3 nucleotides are TGTGCCTGGAGCCACCCGGGACAGATCACCGGGGAGCTGTTTTTT.

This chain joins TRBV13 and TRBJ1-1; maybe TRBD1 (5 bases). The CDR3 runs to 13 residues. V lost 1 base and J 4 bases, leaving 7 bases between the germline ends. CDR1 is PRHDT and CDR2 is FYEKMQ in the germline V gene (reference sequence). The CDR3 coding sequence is TGTGCCAGCAGCTTAGATCAGGGCACTGAAGCTTTCTTT. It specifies CASSLDQGTEAFF.

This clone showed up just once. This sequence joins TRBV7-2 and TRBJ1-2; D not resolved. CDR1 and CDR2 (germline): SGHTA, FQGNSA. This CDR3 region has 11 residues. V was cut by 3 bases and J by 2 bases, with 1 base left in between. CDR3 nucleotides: TGTGCCAGCAGCTTCAACTATGGCTACACCTTC. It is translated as CASSFNYGYTF.

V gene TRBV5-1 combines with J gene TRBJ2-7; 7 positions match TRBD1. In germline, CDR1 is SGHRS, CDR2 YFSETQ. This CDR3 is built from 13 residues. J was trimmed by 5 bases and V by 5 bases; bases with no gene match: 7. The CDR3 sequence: CASRPTDRDEQYF. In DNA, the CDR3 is TGCGCCAGCAGACCAACCGACAGGGACGAGCAGTACTTC.

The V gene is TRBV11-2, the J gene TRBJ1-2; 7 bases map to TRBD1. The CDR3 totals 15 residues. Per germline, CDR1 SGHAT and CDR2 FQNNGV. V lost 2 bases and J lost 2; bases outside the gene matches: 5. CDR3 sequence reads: CASSLRRQGNYGYTF. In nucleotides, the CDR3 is TGTGCCAGCAGCTTACGTCGACAGGGCAACTATGGCTACACCTTC.

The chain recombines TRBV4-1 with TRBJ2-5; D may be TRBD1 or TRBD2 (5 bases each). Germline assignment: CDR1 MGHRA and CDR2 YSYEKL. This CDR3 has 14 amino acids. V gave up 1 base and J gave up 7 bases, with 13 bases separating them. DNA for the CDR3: TGCGCCAGCAGCCAAGTCATTGGGGGACCGACCCAGTACTTC. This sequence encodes CASSQVIGGPTQYF.

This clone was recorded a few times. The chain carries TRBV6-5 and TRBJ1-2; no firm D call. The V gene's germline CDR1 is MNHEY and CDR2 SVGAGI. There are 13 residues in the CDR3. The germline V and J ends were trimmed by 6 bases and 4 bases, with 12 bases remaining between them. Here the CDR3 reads CASSLSPGYGYTF. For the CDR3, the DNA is TGTGCCAGCAGCCTCAGCCCAGGCTATGGCTACACCTTC.

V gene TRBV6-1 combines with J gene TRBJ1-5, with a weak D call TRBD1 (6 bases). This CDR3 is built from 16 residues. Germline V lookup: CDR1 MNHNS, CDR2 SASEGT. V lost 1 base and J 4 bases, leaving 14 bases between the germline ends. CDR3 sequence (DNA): TGTGCCAGCAGTGAAGGAGGACAGCTTATAAATCAGCCCCAGCATTTT. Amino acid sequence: CASSEGGQLINQPQHF.

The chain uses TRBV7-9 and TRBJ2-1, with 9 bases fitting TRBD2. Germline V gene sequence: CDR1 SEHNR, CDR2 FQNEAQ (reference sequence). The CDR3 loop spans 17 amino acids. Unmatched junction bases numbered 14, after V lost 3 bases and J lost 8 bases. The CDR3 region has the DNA TGTGCCAGCAGCTTTTTCCTTATAGCGGGGGAATGGGATGAGCAGTTCTTC. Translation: CASSFFLIAGEWDEQFF.

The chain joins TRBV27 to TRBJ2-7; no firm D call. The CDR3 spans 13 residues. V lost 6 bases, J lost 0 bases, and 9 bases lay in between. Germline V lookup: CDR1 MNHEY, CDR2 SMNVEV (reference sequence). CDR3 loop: CASRSSASYEQYF. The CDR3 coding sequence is TGTGCCAGCAGGAGTTCGGCCTCCTACGAGCAGTACTTC.

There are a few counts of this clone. CDR3 protein: CASRTQGHEQYF. CDR3 DNA: TGTGCCAGCAGGACCCAGGGCCACGAGCAGTACTTC. The chain joins TRBV27 to TRBJ2-7; a weak D match, TRBD1 (5 bases). This CDR3 has 12 residues. The V end was cut by 6 bases, the J end by 5 bases, with 11 bases between. Germline values: CDR1 MNHEY, CDR2 SMNVEV (reference sequence).